Listed here are 32 T cell receptor beta chains from one sample, sequenced in a study of cytomegalovirus exposure and HLA in healthy donors. Both 60 Vbeta primers and 13 Jbeta primers went into the PCR. The repertoire was sequenced with immunoSEQ multiplex PCR; TCRdb's copy has only in-frame clones and lacks some. The table lists under 110,000 clones, 70% to 85% of them singletons, with approximately 0.8% in the top ten. Sequencing was done on a sample of PBMCs. Receptors were obtained from a boy between 10 and 17 years old in good health and CMV-seronegative.

As DNA, the CDR3 is TGTGCCAGCAGCGCAATCGGGACAGGGGAAGGCTACACCTTC. As protein: CASSAIGTGEGYTF. V and J are TRBV9 and TRBJ1-2; 10 positions match TRBD1. The V segment lost 3 bases and the J segment 8 bases; nucleotides outside the gene matches: 7. This CDR3 has 14 residues. Germline lookup yields CDR1 SGDLS and CDR2 YYNGEE.

The CDR3 nucleotides read TGTGCCAGTTGGAGGGGTGAGACCCAGTACTTC. Its protein product is CASWRGETQYF. The chain combines TRBV28 with TRBJ2-5, with D perhaps TRBD2 (6 bases). The CDR3 length is 11 residues. The ends were cut back, 9 bases at V and 5 bases at J, with 10 bases in the middle. Germline V gene data show CDR1 as MDHEN and CDR2 as SYDVKM.

This clone was counted only a few times. J is TRBJ2-7 and V is TRBV28, with TRBD1 identical over 7 bases. The ends lost 6 bases at V and 5 bases at J; junction bases unmatched: 13. The CDR3 extends over 15 amino acids. The germline V gene has CDR1 MDHEN and CDR2 SYDVKM. The CDR3 here is CASRPESTGTHEQYF. CDR3 bases: TGTGCCAGCAGACCAGAATCGACAGGGACCCACGAGCAGTACTTC.

The chain joins TRBV28 to TRBJ1-2; TRBD1 agrees at 7 bases. V was clipped by 5 bases and J by 2 bases; unmatched bases: 8. This CDR3 is built from 15 residues. Germline CDR1 is MDHEN and CDR2 is SYDVKM. The CDR3 sequence: CASSPGQAGNYGYTF. CDR3 coding DNA: TGTGCCAGCAGTCCAGGACAGGCGGGCAACTATGGCTACACCTTC.

This clone was picked up one time. The chain couples TRBV10-3 to TRBJ2-5; unclear D gene. Germline V lookup: CDR1 ENHRY, CDR2 SYGVKD. V gave up 5 bases and J gave up 5 bases, with 12 bases separating them. This CDR3 is built from 13 residues. CDR3 amino acids: CAISTPGWETQYF. CDR3 nucleotides: TGTGCCATCAGTACACCGGGTTGGGAGACCCAGTACTTC.

The gene calls are TRBV12-5 and TRBJ1-1; TRBD1 is a possible D gene (6 bases). Trimming pared 5 bases from V and 2 bases from J, leaving 12 bases between. From germline, CDR1 is LGHNT and CDR2 FRNRAP. The CDR3 runs 14 residues. CDR3 sequence reads: CASGPGHVNTEAFF. CDR3 coding DNA: TGTGCTAGTGGTCCGGGACATGTTAACACTGAAGCTTTCTTT.

There are a few counts of this clone. The chain recombines TRBV6-5 with TRBJ1-6; no clear D. Germline V lookup: CDR1 MNHEY, CDR2 SVGAGI. The CDR3 loop spans 14 amino acids. Trimming pared 1 base from V and 9 bases from J, leaving 10 bases between. Written as DNA, the CDR3 is TGTGCCAGCAGTTACTACGAGTCTTTTTCACCCCTCCACTTT. This codes for CASSYYESFSPLHF.

The chain recombines TRBV18 with TRBJ1-2; D not resolved. Deletions cut 2 bases from V and 8 bases from J, with 12 bases between. CDR1 is KGHSH, CDR2 LQKENI, per germline. The CDR3 length is 13 residues. The DNA for the CDR3 is TGTGCCAGCTCACCAAGTCCGGGGAACGGCTACACCTTC. Protein: CASSPSPGNGYTF.

The chain recombines TRBV4-1 with TRBJ2-7, with D perhaps TRBD1 (5 bases). The CDR3 has 16 residues. V lost 2 bases and J 1 base, leaving 15 bases between the germline ends. The germline gives CDR1 MGHRA, CDR2 YSYEKL. The CDR3 here is CASSQSHDSRSYEQYF. In nucleotides, the CDR3 is TGCGCCAGCAGCCAATCTCACGACAGCCGTTCCTACGAGCAGTACTTC.

The chain carries TRBV30 and TRBJ2-7, with 7 nucleotides matching TRBD2. In germline, CDR1 is GTSNPN, CDR2 SVGIG (reference sequence). With V trimmed by 1 base and J by 6 bases, 3 bases remained unmatched. The CDR3 has 12 residues. The CDR3 DNA reads as TGTGCCTGGAGTGAGGGACTAACCGAGCAGTACTTC. This encodes CAWSEGLTEQYF.

The chain carries TRBV7-9 and TRBJ2-5, with TRBD2 matching over 8 bases. Trimming cost V 4 bases and J 1 base; bases outside gene matches: 2. This CDR3 has 14 residues. Germline V gene lookup returns CDR1 SEHNR and CDR2 FQNEAQ (reference sequence). DNA for the CDR3: TGTGCCAGCAGCTCAACTAGCGGCCAAGAGACCCAGTACTTC. Its protein product is CASSSTSGQETQYF.

V usage is TRBV6-1 and J usage is TRBJ1-2, with 7 nucleotides matching TRBD1. The CDR3 has 15 residues. The junction had 6 bases not matched to a gene; V was cut back by 2 bases and J by 3 bases. Germline loops: CDR1 MNHNS, CDR2 SASEGT. Here the CDR3 reads CASSEPTGKHYGYTF. The CDR3, as DNA: TGTGCCAGCAGTGAACCGACAGGGAAACACTATGGCTACACCTTC.

DNA of the CDR3: TGTGCCAGCAGCTTGTGGGCGACCGGCCTCTCTGGGGCCAACGTCCTGACTTTC. This translates into CASSLWATGLSGANVLTF. The chain uses TRBV7-3 and TRBJ2-6; D remains unclear. Trimming stripped 3 bases from V and 0 bases from J, with 15 bases between. The germline V gene has CDR1 SGHTA and CDR2 FQGTGA. The CDR3 covers 18 residues.

The chain employs TRBV27 and TRBJ1-2, with 7 bases aligning to TRBD1. Germline V gene sequence: CDR1 MNHEY, CDR2 SMNVEV (reference sequence). CDR3 length: 14 residues. Trimming at V came to 5 bases and at J to 7 bases, leaving 10 bases not matched to a gene. CDR3 sequence: CASSAPTGDRGYTF. In nucleotides, the CDR3 is TGTGCCAGCAGTGCCCCAACAGGGGATCGTGGCTACACCTTC.

As to this clone: At one end, the junction sequence differs from germline, possibly due to a read error. This chain joins TRBV4-3 and TRBJ1-3; D call uncertain. CDR1 is LGHNA and CDR2 is YSLEER in the germline V gene. The CDR3 runs to 17 residues. This CDR3 reads CASSEEHTGISGNTIYF. The CDR3 coding sequence is TGCGCCAGCAGCGAAGAACACACCGGGATTTCTGGAAACACCATATATTTT.

The V and J genes are TRBV5-6 and TRBJ1-2; 10 bases map to TRBD1. Per the germline V gene, CDR1 is SGHDT and CDR2 is YYEEEE. The CDR3 is made up of 14 amino acids. With V trimmed by 4 bases and J by 10 bases, 10 bases remained unmatched. The CDR3 reads CASSALDRGWAYTF. Here the CDR3 DNA reads TGTGCCAGCAGCGCCCTGGACAGGGGGTGGGCCTACACCTTC.

The chain combines TRBV6-5 with TRBJ1-2, with TRBD1 matching over 9 bases. This CDR3 has 12 residues. In germline, CDR1 is MNHEY, CDR2 SVGAGI. Germline trimming cut 6 bases from V and 4 bases from J; bases unmatched to any gene: 0. The chain's CDR3 is CASRGQGYGYTF. CDR3 DNA: TGTGCCAGCAGGGGACAGGGCTATGGCTACACCTTC.

The gene calls are TRBV6-7 and TRBJ2-7; D is possibly TRBD2 (6 bases). TRBV6-7 has ORF status, its function being uncertain. V lost 5 bases to trimming and J lost 0 bases, with 11 bases between them. This CDR3 is built from 14 residues. The chain's CDR3 is CASSATSISYEQYF. The CDR3 nucleotides are TGTGCCAGCAGTGCCACTAGCATCTCCTACGAGCAGTACTTC.

For this clone: This same CDR3 is encoded by further DNA sequences in the sample. The CDR3 reads CASSETGAGGYTF. DNA of the CDR3: TGCGCCAGCAGTGAGACGGGTGCGGGGGGCTACACCTTC. J is TRBJ1-2 and V is TRBV10-2; no firm D call. This CDR3 has 13 residues. Germline CDR1 WSHSY, CDR2 SAAADI. The V gene lost 2 bases and the J gene lost 8 bases, with 12 bases spanning the gap.

The V call is TRBV4-1, the J call TRBJ1-1; 7 bases are shared with TRBD1. This CDR3 has 15 amino acids. In germline, CDR1 is MGHRA, CDR2 YSYEKL. The J segment lost 0 bases and the V segment lost 4 bases, leaving 5 bases of the junction unmatched. The CDR3 DNA is TGCGCCAGCAGCCTTCGGACAGGTTTGAACACTGAAGCTTTCTTT. Encoded protein: CASSLRTGLNTEAFF.

V usage is TRBV9 and J usage is TRBJ2-7; 7 bases map to TRBD2. Per the germline V gene, CDR1 is SGDLS and CDR2 is YYNGEE. Germline trimming cut 0 bases from V and 7 bases from J; bases unmatched to any gene: 19. The CDR3 runs 18 residues. The CDR3 loop reads CASSVEASKSGAYGEQYF. The CDR3 coding sequence is TGTGCCAGCAGCGTAGAAGCGAGTAAGAGCGGGGCTTACGGAGAGCAGTACTTC.

The rearrangement joins TRBV6-1 to TRBJ2-4; no firm D call. The CDR3 extends over 16 amino acids. Germline CDR1 is MNHNS and CDR2 is SASEGT. Trimming stripped 0 bases from V and 7 bases from J, with 16 bases between. CDR3 sequence (DNA): TGTGCCAGCAGTGAAGCGAAAGGCGGCGGTTTTAACATTCAGTACTTC. It translates to CASSEAKGGGFNIQYF.

This clone was seen a few times. This chain connects TRBV6-1 to TRBJ1-5; D is ambiguous. The germline CDR1 and CDR2 sequences are MNHNS and SASEGT. V shed 1 base and J shed 4 bases, with 8 bases lying between them. The CDR3 extends over 14 amino acids. CDR3 DNA: TGTGCCAGCAGTGAAGGCAGGAGGAATCAGCCCCAGCATTTT. Translated, it gives CASSEGRRNQPQHF.

The CDR3: CAWSPGGGAFF. CDR3 nucleotides: TGTGCCTGGAGCCCCGGTGGTGGAGCTTTCTTT. The J gene is TRBJ1-1, the V gene TRBV30, with D unresolved. The CDR3 extends over 11 amino acids. The germline V gene encodes CDR1 GTSNPN and CDR2 SVGIG (reference sequence). V gave up 3 bases and J gave up 10 bases, with 12 bases separating them. The entire variable domain, with the rest obtained from reference TRBV30 and TRBJ1-1, is as follows: SQTIHQWPATLVQPVGSPLSLECTVEGTSNPNLYWYRQAAGRGLQLLFYSVGIGQISSEVPQNLSASRPQDRQFILSSKKLLLSDSGFYLCAWSPGGGAFFGQGTRLTVV.

The chain recombines TRBV7-2 with TRBJ2-1; 7 positions agree with TRBD2. V gave up 7 bases and J gave up 7 bases; unmatched junction bases: 10. The CDR3 has 14 amino acids. Germline loops: CDR1 SGHTA, CDR2 FQGNSA. CDR3 sequence: CASNPGLSWNEQFF. The CDR3 coding sequence is TGTGCCAGCAACCCGGGACTAAGTTGGAATGAGCAGTTCTTC.

V is TRBV5-5 and J is TRBJ2-7; D is unresolved. V was pared by 0 bases and J by 4 bases, with 11 bases between. CDR3 length: 14 residues. Germline V CDR1 and CDR2: SGHKS, YYEKEE (reference sequence). The CDR3 DNA sequence: TGTGCCAGCAGCTTGGGAGGCTCCGGGTACGAGCAGTACTTC. This codes for CASSLGGSGYEQYF.

In the case of this clone: Other DNA sequences from this sample encode an identical CDR3 as well. The chain carries TRBV5-1 and TRBJ2-3, with a weak D call TRBD2 (7 bases). Deletions cut 7 bases from V and 0 bases from J, with 12 bases between. The CDR3 runs 14 residues. The germline CDR1 and CDR2 sequences are SGHRS and YFSETQ. CDR3 nucleotides: TGCGCCAGCCTTAGGGGGGGAAGCACAGATACGCAGTATTTT. This encodes CASLRGGSTDTQYF.

The count of this clone is one. V usage is TRBV5-4 and J usage is TRBJ2-3; 15 bases line up with TRBD2. The trim removed 4 bases at V and 5 bases at J, leaving 2 bases unmatched. CDR1 is SGHNT and CDR2 is YYREEE in the germline V gene (reference sequence). This CDR3 contains 15 residues. CDR3 bases: TGTGCCAGCAGCCGGACTAGCGGGAGGGGAGATACGCAGTATTTT. It codes for CASSRTSGRGDTQYF.

The chain has TRBV5-1 and TRBJ2-1; 8 bases are a match to TRBD1. Germline loops: CDR1 SGHRS, CDR2 YFSETQ. The ends lost 4 bases at V and 4 bases at J; junction bases unmatched: 4. The CDR3 is made up of 14 amino acids. CDR3 nucleotide sequence: TGCGCCAGCAGCCCGGGGACAGGATACAATGAGCAGTTCTTC. Translating gives CASSPGTGYNEQFF.

This clone was detected a few times. The J gene is TRBJ1-2, the V gene TRBV6-5; D perhaps matches TRBD1 (6 bases). This CDR3 has 13 amino acids. V lost 6 bases, J lost 5 bases, and 13 bases lay in between. Per germline, CDR1 MNHEY and CDR2 SVGAGI. CDR3 loop: CASSPDGTYGYTF. Here the CDR3 DNA reads TGTGCCAGCAGCCCCGACGGGACATATGGCTACACCTTC.

The chain combines TRBV7-9 with TRBJ1-2; 12 positions agree with TRBD1. Germline V gene data show CDR1 as SEHNR and CDR2 as FQNEAQ (reference sequence). With 3 bases clipped from V and 8 bases from J, the junction kept 1 base outside the gene matches. This CDR3 contains 13 residues. CDR3 in amino acids: CASSLGQGAGYTF. The DNA of the CDR3 is TGTGCCAGCAGCTTGGGACAGGGGGCCGGCTACACCTTC. The variable domain in full, completed from reference TRBV7-9 and TRBJ1-2, reads DTGVSQNPRHKITKRGQNVTFRCDPISEHNRLYWYRQTLGQGPEFLTYFQNEAQLEKSRLLSDRFSAERPKGSFSTLEIQRTEQGDSAMYLCASSLGQGAGYTFGSGTRLTVV.

There are a few counts of this clone. The chain is built from TRBV6-5 and TRBJ2-7, with a weak D call TRBD2 (6 bases). Germline CDR1 and CDR2: MNHEY and SVGAGI. CDR3 length: 14 residues. V was trimmed by 6 bases and J by 5 bases, leaving 17 bases between them. CDR3 region: CASRRGTSNDEQYF. CDR3 nucleotide sequence: TGTGCCAGCAGACGGGGGACCTCAAACGACGAGCAGTACTTC.